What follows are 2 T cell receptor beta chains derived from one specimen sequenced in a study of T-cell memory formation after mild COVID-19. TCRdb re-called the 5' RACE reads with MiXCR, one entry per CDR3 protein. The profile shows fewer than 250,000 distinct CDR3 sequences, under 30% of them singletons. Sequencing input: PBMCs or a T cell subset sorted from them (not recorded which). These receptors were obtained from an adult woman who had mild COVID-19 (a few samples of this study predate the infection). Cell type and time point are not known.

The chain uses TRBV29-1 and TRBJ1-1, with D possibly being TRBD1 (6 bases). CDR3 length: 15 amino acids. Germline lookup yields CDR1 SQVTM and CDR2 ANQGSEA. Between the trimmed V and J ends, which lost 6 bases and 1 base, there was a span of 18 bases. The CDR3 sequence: CSVLGTPPGNTEAFF. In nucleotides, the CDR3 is TGCAGCGTCCTCGGGACACCCCCTGGGAACACTGAAGCTTTCTTT.

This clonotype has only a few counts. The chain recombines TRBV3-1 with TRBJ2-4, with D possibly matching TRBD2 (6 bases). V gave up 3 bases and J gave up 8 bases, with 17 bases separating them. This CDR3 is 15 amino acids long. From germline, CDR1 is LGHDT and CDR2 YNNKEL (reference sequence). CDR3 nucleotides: TGTGCCAGCAGCCATAAGAGCCTGGAGGGACACATTCAGTACTTC. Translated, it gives CASSHKSLEGHIQYF. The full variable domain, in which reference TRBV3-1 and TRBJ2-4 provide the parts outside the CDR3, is DTAVSQTPKYLVTQMGNDKSIKCEQNLGHDTMYWYKQDSKKFLKIMFSYNNKELIINETVPNRFSPKSPDKAHLNLHINSLELGDSAVYFCASSHKSLEGHIQYFGAGTRLSVL.